The rows below give T cell receptor beta chains drawn from one sample of a study of HIV-infected children after antiretroviral therapy interruption. From the 3' RACE reads, TCRdb called clonotypes with MiXCR, one entry per CDR3 protein. The table lists approximately 95,000 distinct CDR3 sequences, under 8% of them singletons. The sample was CD45RA+ CD4+ T cells from PBMCs, pooled from several time points, taken from a donor given antiretroviral therapy, either interrupted or continuous. These receptors originate from a pool of human donors with HIV. Both conserved end residues are part of each CDR3. Each record gives: V gene, J gene, clone size, D gene, CDR3 DNA, CDR3 protein. The D gene is left open where the match is weak. For some rows the clone size is stated as once, few or many, or as a class when expanded; others skip it.

V gene: TRBV7-2; J gene: TRBJ2-1; clone size: many; D gene: -; CDR3 DNA: TGTGCCAGCAGCGTCACCAGGAGTAACAATGAGCAGTTCTTC; CDR3 protein: CASSVTRSNNEQFF
V gene: TRBV7-9; J gene: TRBJ2-4; clone size: many; D gene: -; CDR3 DNA: TGTGCCAGCAGCTTCTCTACCCCGGGAGAAGACATTCAGTACTTC; CDR3 protein: CASSFSTPGEDIQYF
V gene: TRBV18; J gene: TRBJ1-5; clone size: many; D gene: -; CDR3 DNA: TGTGCCAGCTCACCACAGCGGGGATTAAGCAATCAGCCCCAGCATTTT; CDR3 protein: CASSPQRGLSNQPQHF
V gene: TRBV12-3/TRBV12-4; J gene: TRBJ1-4; clone size: many; D gene: -; CDR3 DNA: TGTGCCAGCAGCCTTGGGGTAGGGGATGAAAAACTGTTTTTT; CDR3 protein: CASSLGVGDEKLFF
V gene: TRBV19; J gene: TRBJ2-6; clone size: many; D gene: -; CDR3 DNA: TGTGCCAGTAGGTCTATGCCGCCTGGGGCCAACGTCCTGACTTTC; CDR3 protein: CASRSMPPGANVLTF
V gene: TRBV4-1; J gene: TRBJ2-3; clone size: many; D gene: -; CDR3 DNA: TGCGCCAGCAGGCGACCGGGAGATACGCAGTATTTT; CDR3 protein: CASRRPGDTQYF
V gene: TRBV7-3; J gene: TRBJ2-3; clone size: -; D gene: TRBD1; CDR3 DNA: TGTGCCAGCAGCTTAAGGCCGACAGGGGTTAGAGATACGCAGTATTTT; CDR3 protein: CASSLRPTGVRDTQYF
V gene: TRBV20-1; J gene: TRBJ2-3; clone size: few; D gene: TRBD2; CDR3 DNA: TGCAGTGCACCGACTAGCGGGGGTGATACGCAGTATTTT; CDR3 protein: CSAPTSGGDTQYF
V gene: TRBV6-1; J gene: TRBJ1-1; clone size: many; D gene: -; CDR3 DNA: TGTGCCAGCAGTGTCCGCCGGGACACTGAAGCTTTCTTT; CDR3 protein: CASSVRRDTEAFF
V gene: TRBV27; J gene: TRBJ2-7; clone size: many; D gene: TRBD2; CDR3 DNA: TGTGCCAGCAGTCAGAGGGCCCTAGCGGGGGTGGTCTACGAGCAGTACTTC; CDR3 protein: CASSQRALAGVVYEQYF
V gene: TRBV12-3/TRBV12-4; J gene: TRBJ2-1; clone size: many; D gene: TRBD2; CDR3 DNA: TGTGCCAGCAGTTTCTGGACTAGCCCAAATGAGCAGTTCTTC; CDR3 protein: CASSFWTSPNEQFF
V gene: TRBV2; J gene: TRBJ1-6; clone size: many; D gene: TRBD1; CDR3 DNA: TGTGCCAGCAGTGTTGACAGGGGAGGGTCACCCCTCCACTTT; CDR3 protein: CASSVDRGGSPLHF
V gene: TRBV2; J gene: TRBJ2-3; clone size: few; D gene: TRBD2; CDR3 DNA: TGTGCCAGCAGTGACCCTAGGACTAGCGGGGGGGCCATCAAATCGAGCACAGATACGCAGTATTTT; CDR3 protein: CASSDPRTSGGAIKSSTDTQYF
V gene: TRBV5-4; J gene: TRBJ2-3; clone size: many; D gene: -; CDR3 DNA: TGTGCCAGCAGCTCGCGAATCCTAGGTAGTGGAGGAGATACGCAGTATTTT; CDR3 protein: CASSSRILGSGGDTQYF
V gene: TRBV5-1; J gene: TRBJ2-5; clone size: few; D gene: -; CDR3 DNA: TGCGCCAGCAGCTGGAGGGCGACAGTGTACCAAGAGACCCAGTACTTC; CDR3 protein: CASSWRATVYQETQYF
V gene: TRBV14; J gene: TRBJ1-2; clone size: many; D gene: -; CDR3 DNA: TGTGCCAGCAGCCAAGGGATAAGACCTAACTATGGCTACACCTTC; CDR3 protein: CASSQGIRPNYGYTF
V gene: TRBV7-2; J gene: TRBJ2-7; clone size: many; D gene: -; CDR3 DNA: TGTGCCAGCAGCTCGCGTCGGAGGAACGTGGCTGAGCAGTACTTC; CDR3 protein: CASSSRRRNVAEQYF
V gene: TRBV7-9; J gene: TRBJ2-7; clone size: few; D gene: TRBD2; CDR3 DNA: TGTGCCAGCAGCTTGGGTAGCGGGGCGTACAGCTTCGGGCAGTACTTC; CDR3 protein: CASSLGSGAYSFGQYF
V gene: TRBV2; J gene: TRBJ2-1; clone size: few; D gene: -; CDR3 DNA: TGTGCCAGCAGTGTGGGTCGATTCGATGAGCAGTTCTTC; CDR3 protein: CASSVGRFDEQFF
V gene: TRBV18; J gene: TRBJ1-2; clone size: many; D gene: TRBD1; CDR3 DNA: TGTGCCAGCTCACCGCCGCACCGGGACAGCTATGGCTACACCTTC; CDR3 protein: CASSPPHRDSYGYTF
V gene: TRBV10-3; J gene: TRBJ2-7; clone size: few; D gene: -; CDR3 DNA: TGTGCCACCATGCTGGGTCCTTCCTACGAGCAGTACTTC; CDR3 protein: CATMLGPSYEQYF
V gene: TRBV27; J gene: TRBJ2-7; clone size: many; D gene: -; CDR3 DNA: TGTGCCAGCAGTTTAGCTGGGGACATCGGGGACTACGAGCAGTACTTC; CDR3 protein: CASSLAGDIGDYEQYF
V gene: TRBV30; J gene: TRBJ2-1; clone size: -; D gene: -; CDR3 DNA: TGTGCCTGGAGTGGGCCCGTCCGGGGGCAGTTCTTC; CDR3 protein: CAWSGPVRGQFF
V gene: TRBV7-8; J gene: TRBJ2-3; clone size: many; D gene: -; CDR3 DNA: TGTGCCAGCAGCCTTCGTCGGATGAGGGCAGGGGATACGCAGTATTTT; CDR3 protein: CASSLRRMRAGDTQYF
V gene: TRBV5-1; J gene: TRBJ2-7; clone size: many; D gene: TRBD1; CDR3 DNA: TGCGCCAGCAGCTTACGGGTCCAGGGGGACTCCTACGAGCAGTACTTC; CDR3 protein: CASSLRVQGDSYEQYF
V gene: TRBV5-1; J gene: TRBJ2-7; clone size: -; D gene: -; CDR3 DNA: TGCGCCAGCAGCTTGTCCACCGGGGCCCCGGCTGGCGAGCAGTACTTC; CDR3 protein: CASSLSTGAPAGEQYF
V gene: TRBV14; J gene: TRBJ2-7; clone size: -; D gene: TRBD1; CDR3 DNA: TGTGCCAGCAGCCAAGTGGCAGGGGGTCACTACGAGCAGTACTTC; CDR3 protein: CASSQVAGGHYEQYF
V gene: TRBV29-1; J gene: TRBJ1-5; clone size: many; D gene: TRBD1; CDR3 DNA: TGCAGCGTTGTCCTGACAGGGCTAAATCAGCCCCAGCATTTT; CDR3 protein: CSVVLTGLNQPQHF
V gene: TRBV7-9; J gene: TRBJ1-2; clone size: few; D gene: -; CDR3 DNA: TGTGCCAGCAGCTTAGCCAGCTATTGGGGGGCTGGCTACACCTTC; CDR3 protein: CASSLASYWGAGYTF
V gene: TRBV10-2; J gene: TRBJ2-6; clone size: many; D gene: -; CDR3 DNA: TGCGCCAGCAGACCGGTGGCTGGGGCCAACGTCCTGACTTTC; CDR3 protein: CASRPVAGANVLTF
V gene: TRBV11-2; J gene: TRBJ2-2; clone size: -; D gene: -; CDR3 DNA: TGTGCCAGCAGCCCGGCGAGGAACACCGGGGAGCTGTTTTTT; CDR3 protein: CASSPARNTGELFF
V gene: TRBV6-5; J gene: TRBJ2-3; clone size: -; D gene: TRBD1; CDR3 DNA: TGTGCCAGCAGAAACGACAGGGGAGATACGCAGTATTTT; CDR3 protein: CASRNDRGDTQYF
V gene: TRBV12-3/TRBV12-4; J gene: TRBJ2-3; clone size: many; D gene: -; CDR3 DNA: TGTGCCAGCCGGAGGGGGCTGGCAGATACGCAGTATTTT; CDR3 protein: CASRRGLADTQYF
V gene: TRBV6-6; J gene: TRBJ2-7; clone size: many; D gene: -; CDR3 DNA: TGTGCCAGCAGAACAGGGACCTACGAGCAGTACTTC; CDR3 protein: CASRTGTYEQYF
V gene: TRBV19; J gene: TRBJ1-5; clone size: many; D gene: TRBD1; CDR3 DNA: TGTGCCAGTAGCGACAGGGGGCGTACAAATCAGCCCCAGCATTTT; CDR3 protein: CASSDRGRTNQPQHF
V gene: TRBV30; J gene: TRBJ2-5; clone size: many; D gene: -; CDR3 DNA: TGTGCCTGGAGGACAGTACAAGAGACCCAGTACTTC; CDR3 protein: CAWRTVQETQYF
V gene: TRBV5-4; J gene: TRBJ2-3; clone size: -; D gene: -; CDR3 DNA: TGTGCCAGCAGCTTCCGACAGGGAGGTGGCACAGATACGCAGTATTTT; CDR3 protein: CASSFRQGGGTDTQYF
V gene: TRBV5-4; J gene: TRBJ2-7; clone size: many; D gene: -; CDR3 DNA: TGTGCCAGCAGCTTTGACCGTTACTCCTACGAGCAGTACTTC; CDR3 protein: CASSFDRYSYEQYF
V gene: TRBV12-3/TRBV12-4; J gene: TRBJ2-3; clone size: many; D gene: -; CDR3 DNA: TGTGCCAGCAGTTTGCAGGTTCTGCGGGGCACAGATACGCAGTATTTT; CDR3 protein: CASSLQVLRGTDTQYF
V gene: TRBV7-2; J gene: TRBJ2-1; clone size: many; D gene: -; CDR3 DNA: TGTGCCAGCAGCTTAGCGGGGCCCGGGAATGAGCAGTTCTTC; CDR3 protein: CASSLAGPGNEQFF
V gene: TRBV5-1; J gene: TRBJ2-4; clone size: many; D gene: -; CDR3 DNA: TGCGCCAGCAGCCGCGGGGACAGATACATTCAGTACTTC; CDR3 protein: CASSRGDRYIQYF
V gene: TRBV5-1; J gene: TRBJ2-1; clone size: -; D gene: -; CDR3 DNA: TGCGCCAGCAGCTTGGTCGGATTGAGCTCCTACAATGAGCAGTTCTTC; CDR3 protein: CASSLVGLSSYNEQFF
V gene: TRBV7-7; J gene: TRBJ2-5; clone size: many; D gene: TRBD1; CDR3 DNA: TGTGCCAGCCAGGACAGGGGGGAAGAGACCCAGTACTTC; CDR3 protein: CASQDRGEETQYF
V gene: TRBV7-3; J gene: TRBJ2-3; clone size: few; D gene: TRBD2; CDR3 DNA: TGTGCCAGCAATCCCCTAGCGGGGGTCCCACGCACAGATACGCAGTATTTT; CDR3 protein: CASNPLAGVPRTDTQYF
V gene: TRBV11-2; J gene: TRBJ2-4; clone size: -; D gene: -; CDR3 DNA: TGTGCCAGCAGCTTAAATCAGGGGGGCTTTCACTTC; CDR3 protein: CASSLNQGGFHF
V gene: TRBV10-3; J gene: TRBJ2-6; clone size: few; D gene: TRBD1; CDR3 DNA: TGTGCCATCAGTGATGGGACAGGGGTGGCCGTCCTGACTTTC; CDR3 protein: CAISDGTGVAVLTF